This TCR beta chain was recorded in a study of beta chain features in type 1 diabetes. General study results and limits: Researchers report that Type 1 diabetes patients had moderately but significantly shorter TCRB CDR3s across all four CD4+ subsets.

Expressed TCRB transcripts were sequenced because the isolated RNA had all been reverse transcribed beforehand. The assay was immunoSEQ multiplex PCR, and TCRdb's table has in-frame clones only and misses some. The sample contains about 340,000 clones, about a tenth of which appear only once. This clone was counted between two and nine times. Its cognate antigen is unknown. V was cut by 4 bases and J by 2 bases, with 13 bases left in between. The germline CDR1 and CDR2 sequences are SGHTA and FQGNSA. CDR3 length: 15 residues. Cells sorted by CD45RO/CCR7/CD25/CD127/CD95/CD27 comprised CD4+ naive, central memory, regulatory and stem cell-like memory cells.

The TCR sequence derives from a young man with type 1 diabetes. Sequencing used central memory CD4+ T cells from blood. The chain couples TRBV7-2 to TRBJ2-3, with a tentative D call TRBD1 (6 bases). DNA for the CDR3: TGTGCCAGCAGCTCCGGGACACCTTTCACAGATACGCAGTATTTT. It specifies CASSSGTPFTDTQYF. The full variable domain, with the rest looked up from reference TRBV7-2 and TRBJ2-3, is GAGVSQSPSNKVTEKGKDVELRCDPISGHTALYWYRQSLGQGLEFLIYFQGNSAPDKSGLPSDRFSAERTGGSVSTLTIQRTQQEDSAVYLCASSSGTPFTDTQYFGPGTRLTVL.